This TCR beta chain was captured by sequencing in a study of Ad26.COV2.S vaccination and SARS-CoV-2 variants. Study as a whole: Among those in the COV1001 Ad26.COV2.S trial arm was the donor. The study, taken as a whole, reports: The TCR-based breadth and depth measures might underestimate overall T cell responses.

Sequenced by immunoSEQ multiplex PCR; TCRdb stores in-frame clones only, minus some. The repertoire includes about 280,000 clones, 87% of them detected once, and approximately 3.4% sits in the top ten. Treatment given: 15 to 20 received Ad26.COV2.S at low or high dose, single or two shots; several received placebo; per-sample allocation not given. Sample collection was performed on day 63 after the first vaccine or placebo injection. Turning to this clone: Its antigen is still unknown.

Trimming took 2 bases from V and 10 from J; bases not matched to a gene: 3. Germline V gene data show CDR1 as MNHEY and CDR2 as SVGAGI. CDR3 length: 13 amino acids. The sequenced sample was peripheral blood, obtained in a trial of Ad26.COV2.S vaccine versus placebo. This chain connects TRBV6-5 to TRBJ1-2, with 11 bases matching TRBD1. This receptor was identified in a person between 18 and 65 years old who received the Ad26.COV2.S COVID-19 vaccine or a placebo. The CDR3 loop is CASSYPGQGVYTF. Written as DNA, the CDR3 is TGTGCCAGCAGTTACCCGGGACAGGGGGTCTACACCTTC.